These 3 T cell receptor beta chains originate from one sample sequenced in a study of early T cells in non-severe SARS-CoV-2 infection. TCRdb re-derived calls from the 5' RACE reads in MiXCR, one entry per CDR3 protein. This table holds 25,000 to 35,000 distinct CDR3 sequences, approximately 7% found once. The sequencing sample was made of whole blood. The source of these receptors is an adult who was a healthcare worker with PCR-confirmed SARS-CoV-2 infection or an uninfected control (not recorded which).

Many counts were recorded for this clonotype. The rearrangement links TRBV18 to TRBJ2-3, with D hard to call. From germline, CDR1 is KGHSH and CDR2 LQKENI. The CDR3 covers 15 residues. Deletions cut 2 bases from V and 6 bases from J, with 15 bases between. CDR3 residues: CASSPVIRAGDTQYF. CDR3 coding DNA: TGTGCCAGCTCACCAGTCATCCGGGCTGGTGATACGCAGTATTTT.

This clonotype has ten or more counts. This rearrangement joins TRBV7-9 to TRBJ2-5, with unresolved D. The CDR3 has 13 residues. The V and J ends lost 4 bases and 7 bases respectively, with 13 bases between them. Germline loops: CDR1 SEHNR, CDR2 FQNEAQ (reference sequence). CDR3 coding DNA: TGTGCCAGCAGCTCCTTTTCCTTTGGGACCCAGTACTTC. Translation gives CASSSFSFGTQYF.

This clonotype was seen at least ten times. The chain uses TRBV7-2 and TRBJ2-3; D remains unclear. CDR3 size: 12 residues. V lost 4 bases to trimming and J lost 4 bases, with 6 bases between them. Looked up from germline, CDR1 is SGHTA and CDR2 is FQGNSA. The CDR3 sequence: CASSSASDTQYF. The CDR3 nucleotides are TGTGCCAGCAGCTCAGCGTCAGATACGCAGTATTTT.